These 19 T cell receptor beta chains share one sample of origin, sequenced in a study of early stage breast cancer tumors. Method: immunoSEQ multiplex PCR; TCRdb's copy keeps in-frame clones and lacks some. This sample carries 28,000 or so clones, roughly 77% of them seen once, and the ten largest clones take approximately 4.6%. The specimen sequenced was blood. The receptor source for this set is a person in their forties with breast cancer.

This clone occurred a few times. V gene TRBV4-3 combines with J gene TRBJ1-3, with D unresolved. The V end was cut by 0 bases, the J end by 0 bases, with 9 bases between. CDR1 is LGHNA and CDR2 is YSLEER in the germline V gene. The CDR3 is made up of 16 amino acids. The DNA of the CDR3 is TGCGCCAGCAGCCAAGACGTATTTAGCTCTGGAAACACCATATATTTT. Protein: CASSQDVFSSGNTIYF.

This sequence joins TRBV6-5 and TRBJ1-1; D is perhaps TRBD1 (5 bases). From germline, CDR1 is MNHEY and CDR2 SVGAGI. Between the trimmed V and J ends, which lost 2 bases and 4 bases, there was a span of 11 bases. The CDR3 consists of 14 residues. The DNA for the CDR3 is TGTGCCAGCAGTTACGGGGGGGTTGGCACTGAAGCTTTCTTT. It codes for CASSYGGVGTEAFF.

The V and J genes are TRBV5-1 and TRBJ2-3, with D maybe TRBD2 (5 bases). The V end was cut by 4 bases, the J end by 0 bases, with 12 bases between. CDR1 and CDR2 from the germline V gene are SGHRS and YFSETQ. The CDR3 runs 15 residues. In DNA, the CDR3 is TGCGCCAGCAGCGCCGAGTCGGGGAGCACAGATACGCAGTATTTT. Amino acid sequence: CASSAESGSTDTQYF.

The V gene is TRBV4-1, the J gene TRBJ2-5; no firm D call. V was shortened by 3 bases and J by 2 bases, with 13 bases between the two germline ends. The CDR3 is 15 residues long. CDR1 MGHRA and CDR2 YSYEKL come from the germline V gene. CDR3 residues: CASSQWGRAQETQYF. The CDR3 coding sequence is TGCGCCAGCAGCCAGTGGGGAAGGGCTCAAGAGACCCAGTACTTC.

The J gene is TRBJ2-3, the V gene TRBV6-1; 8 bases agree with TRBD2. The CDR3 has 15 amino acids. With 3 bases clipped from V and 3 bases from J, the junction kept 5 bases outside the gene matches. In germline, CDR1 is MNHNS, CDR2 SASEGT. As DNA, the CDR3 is TGTGCCAGCAGTGATGGAGCGGGAGATACAGATACGCAGTATTTT. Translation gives CASSDGAGDTDTQYF.

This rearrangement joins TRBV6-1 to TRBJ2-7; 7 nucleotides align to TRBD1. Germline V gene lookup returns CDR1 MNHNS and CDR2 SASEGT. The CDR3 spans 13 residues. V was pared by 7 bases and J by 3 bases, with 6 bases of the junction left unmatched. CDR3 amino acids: CASTAGQDYEQYF. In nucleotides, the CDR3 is TGTGCCAGCACCGCCGGACAGGACTACGAGCAGTACTTC.

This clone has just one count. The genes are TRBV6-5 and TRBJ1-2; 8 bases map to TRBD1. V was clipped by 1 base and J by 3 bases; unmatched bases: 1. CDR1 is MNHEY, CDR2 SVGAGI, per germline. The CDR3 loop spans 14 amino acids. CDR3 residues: CASSYLTGDYGYTF. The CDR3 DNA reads TGTGCCAGCAGTTACTTGACAGGGGACTATGGCTACACCTTC.

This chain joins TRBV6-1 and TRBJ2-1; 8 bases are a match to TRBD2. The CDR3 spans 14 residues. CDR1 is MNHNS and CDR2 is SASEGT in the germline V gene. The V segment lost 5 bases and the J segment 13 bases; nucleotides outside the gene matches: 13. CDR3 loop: CASSNSGDPYSQFF. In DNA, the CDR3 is TGTGCCAGCAGTAATAGCGGGGATCCCTACAGTCAGTTCTTC.

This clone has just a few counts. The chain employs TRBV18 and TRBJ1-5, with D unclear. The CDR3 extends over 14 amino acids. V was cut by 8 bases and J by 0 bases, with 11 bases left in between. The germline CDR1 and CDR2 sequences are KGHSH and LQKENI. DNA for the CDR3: TGTGCCAGCACATCAACAGATAGCAATCAGCCCCAGCATTTT. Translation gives CASTSTDSNQPQHF. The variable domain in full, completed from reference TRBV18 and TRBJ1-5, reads NAGVMQNPRHLVRRRGQEARLRCSPMKGHSHVYWYRQLPEEGLKFMVYLQKENIIDESGMPKERFSAEFPKEGPSILRIQQVVRGDSAAYFCASTSTDSNQPQHFGDGTRLSIL.

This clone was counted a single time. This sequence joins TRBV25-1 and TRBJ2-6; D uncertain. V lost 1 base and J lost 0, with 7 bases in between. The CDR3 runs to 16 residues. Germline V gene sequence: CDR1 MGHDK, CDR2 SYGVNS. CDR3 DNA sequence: TGTGCCAGCAGTGAATTCGATTACTCTGGGGCCAACGTCCTGACTTTC. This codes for CASSEFDYSGANVLTF.

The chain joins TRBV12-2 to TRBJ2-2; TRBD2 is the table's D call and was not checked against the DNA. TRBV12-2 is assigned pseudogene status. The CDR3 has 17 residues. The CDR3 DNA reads TGTGCAAGTCGCTTAGATTCGTGGGAGTGGAACACCGGGGAGCTGTTTTTT. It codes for CASRLDSWEWNTGELFF.

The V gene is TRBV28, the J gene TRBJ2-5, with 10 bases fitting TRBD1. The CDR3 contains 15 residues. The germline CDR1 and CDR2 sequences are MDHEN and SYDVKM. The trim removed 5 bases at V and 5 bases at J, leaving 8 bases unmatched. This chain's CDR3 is CASSTRTGGGETQYF. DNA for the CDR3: TGTGCCAGCAGTACCAGGACAGGGGGTGGGGAGACCCAGTACTTC.

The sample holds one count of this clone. The CDR3 is CASSKGETARKVSYEQYF. Here the CDR3 DNA reads TGTGCCAGCAGCAAAGGGGAGACCGCTCGTAAAGTGTCCTACGAGCAGTACTTC. The gene calls are TRBV21-1 and TRBJ2-7; the DNA was not compared with TRBD2, the D call given in the table. TRBV21-1 is deemed a pseudogene. CDR3 length: 18 residues.

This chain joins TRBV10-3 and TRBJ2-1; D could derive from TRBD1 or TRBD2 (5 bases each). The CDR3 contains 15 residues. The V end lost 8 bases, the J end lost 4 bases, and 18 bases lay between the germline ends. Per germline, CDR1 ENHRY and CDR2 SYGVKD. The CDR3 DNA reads TGTGCCATCGGGAGCGTACAGGCGGCGTACAATGAGCAGTTCTTC. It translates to CAIGSVQAAYNEQFF.

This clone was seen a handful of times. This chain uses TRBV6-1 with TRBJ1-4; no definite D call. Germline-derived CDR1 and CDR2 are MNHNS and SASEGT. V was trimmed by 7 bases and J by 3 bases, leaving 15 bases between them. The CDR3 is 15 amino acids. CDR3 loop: CASIHSGAANEKLFF. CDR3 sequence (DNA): TGTGCCAGCATACATTCGGGCGCGGCTAATGAAAAACTGTTTTTT.

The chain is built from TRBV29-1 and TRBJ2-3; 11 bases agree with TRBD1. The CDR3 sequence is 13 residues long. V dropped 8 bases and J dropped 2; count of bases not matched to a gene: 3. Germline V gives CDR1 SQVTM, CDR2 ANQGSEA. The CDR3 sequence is CSSGQGATDTQYF. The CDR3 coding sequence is TGCAGCTCAGGACAGGGGGCCACAGATACGCAGTATTTT.

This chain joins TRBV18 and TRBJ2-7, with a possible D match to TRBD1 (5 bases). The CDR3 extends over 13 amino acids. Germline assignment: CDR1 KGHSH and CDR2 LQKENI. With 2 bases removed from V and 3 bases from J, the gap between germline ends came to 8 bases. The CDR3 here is CASSPGAGYEQYF. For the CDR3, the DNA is TGTGCCAGCTCACCAGGGGCCGGCTACGAGCAGTACTTC.

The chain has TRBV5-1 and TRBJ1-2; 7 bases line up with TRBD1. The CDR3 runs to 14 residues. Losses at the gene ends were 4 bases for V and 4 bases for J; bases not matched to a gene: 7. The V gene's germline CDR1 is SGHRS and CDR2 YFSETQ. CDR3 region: CASSPWTGGYGYTF. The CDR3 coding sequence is TGCGCCAGCAGCCCTTGGACAGGCGGCTATGGCTACACCTTC. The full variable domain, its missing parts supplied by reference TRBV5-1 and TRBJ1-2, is KAGVTQTPRYLIKTRGQQVTLSCSPISGHRSVSWYQQTPGQGLQFLFEYFSETQRNKGNFPGRFSGRQFSNSRSEMNVSTLELGDSALYLCASSPWTGGYGYTFGSGTRLTVV.

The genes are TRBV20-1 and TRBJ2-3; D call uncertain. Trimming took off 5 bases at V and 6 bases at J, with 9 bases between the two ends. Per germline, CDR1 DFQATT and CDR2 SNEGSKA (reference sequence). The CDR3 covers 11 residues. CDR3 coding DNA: TGCAGTGCTTCTCGGCAGGATACGCAGTATTTT. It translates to CSASRQDTQYF.